This TCR beta chain is drawn from a study of T-cell memory formation after mild COVID-19. Overall study context: Each donor largely had its own TCR clusters.

TCR alpha and TCR beta cDNA libraries carrying sample barcodes and UMIs were produced by 5'RACE using constant-segment primers. Using its own MiXCR run on the 5' RACE reads, TCRdb lists one record per CDR3 protein. This table holds some 440,000 distinct CDR3 sequences, around 25% found once. Points on this clonotype: Its matching antigen is unknown.

V dropped 0 bases and J dropped 1 base, with 4 bases sitting between them. This CDR3 contains 12 residues. Germline CDR1 is DFQATT and CDR2 is SNEGSKA (reference sequence). Whole-study results and caveats: Second-wave clones that peaked on day 37 lacked confirmed SARS-CoV-2 specificity. Researchers report contracting CD4+ clones mostly in CM and EM, with CD8+ clones in EMRA.

The sequencing input was PBMCs or a T cell subset sorted from them (not recorded which). The chain carries TRBV20-1 and TRBJ2-7; D is unresolved. The clonotype comes from an adult woman who had mild COVID-19 (a few samples of this study predate the infection). Cell type and time point are not known. CDR3 DNA: TGCAGTGCTAGAGACGTTTCCTACGAGCAGTACTTC. Its protein is CSARDVSYEQYF.